Each of the 21 T cell receptor beta chains below was sequenced from the same sample in a study of technical replicates of blood from a handful of donors. Sequencing was performed with immunoSEQ multiplex PCR; in TCRdb, only in-frame clones are kept and a portion is missing. This table has about 83,000 clones, approximately 94% appearing once. Sequenced: T cells isolated from PBMCs. The receptors originated from a human donor in good health.

V is TRBV5-5 and J is TRBJ1-5, with a possible D match to TRBD1 (5 bases). CDR3 size: 14 residues. V lost 0 bases to trimming and J lost 6 bases, with 10 bases between them. Germline CDR1 is SGHKS and CDR2 is YYEKEE (reference sequence). The CDR3 loop is CASSLGQGPQPQHF. The CDR3 DNA follows: TGTGCCAGCAGCTTGGGGCAGGGCCCTCAGCCCCAGCATTTT. The full variable domain, rest sourced from reference TRBV5-5 and TRBJ1-5, is DAGVTQSPTHLIKTRGQQVTLRCSPISGHKSVSWYQQVLGQGPQFIFQYYEKEERGRGNFPDRFSARQFPNYSSELNVNALLLGDSALYLCASSLGQGPQPQHFGDGTRLSIL.

The chain has TRBV11-3 and TRBJ2-7; D call uncertain. CDR1 is SGHNT and CDR2 is YENEEA in the germline V gene. The CDR3 runs 13 residues. The germline V and J ends were trimmed by 4 bases and 1 base, with 8 bases remaining between them. The CDR3 DNA reads as TGTGCCAGCAGCTCAACAGTGTCCTACGAGCAGTACTTC. Translating it yields CASSSTVSYEQYF.

The V call is TRBV28, the J call TRBJ2-7; no clear D gene. Trimming shortened V by 10 bases and J by 1 base, and 8 bases separated the two germline ends. This CDR3 is 11 amino acids long. CDR1 MDHEN and CDR2 SYDVKM come from the germline V gene. Written as DNA, the CDR3 is TGTGCCACTATCAGGTCCTACGAGCAGTACTTC. It yields the protein CATIRSYEQYF.

The rearrangement links TRBV10-3 to TRBJ2-5, with TRBD2 matching 7 bases. The germline gives CDR1 ENHRY, CDR2 SYGVKD. The CDR3 extends over 15 amino acids. V gave up 2 bases and J gave up 5 bases; unmatched junction bases: 8. The chain's CDR3 is CAISEGEGIRETQYF. CDR3 sequence (DNA): TGTGCCATCAGTGAGGGGGAGGGAATCAGGGAGACCCAGTACTTC.

The chain carries TRBV6-6 and TRBJ2-7, with TRBD2 identical over 10 bases. V shed 5 bases, J shed 1 base, and the junction held 5 bases outside the gene matches. This CDR3 spans 15 amino acids. From germline, CDR1 is MNHNY and CDR2 SVGAGI (reference sequence). CDR3 region: CASSSLAGGSYEQYF. The CDR3 DNA reads TGTGCCAGCAGTAGTTTAGCGGGGGGTTCCTACGAGCAGTACTTC.

V is TRBV15 and J is TRBJ2-2; 12 bases map to TRBD2. Germline CDR1 and CDR2: LNHNV and YYDKDF (reference sequence). V was pared by 0 bases and J by 6 bases, with 8 bases of the junction left unmatched. The CDR3 extends over 18 amino acids. CDR3 coding DNA: TGTGCCACCAGCAGAGATTTCACTAGCGGGAGGATCGCCGGGGAGCTGTTTTTT. Translation gives CATSRDFTSGRIAGELFF. The whole variable domain, filled in from reference TRBV15 and TRBJ2-2, reads DAMVIQNPRYQVTQFGKPVTLSCSQTLNHNVMYWYQQKSSQAPKLLFHYYDKDFNNEADTPDNFQSRRPNTSFCFLDIRSPGLGDTAMYLCATSRDFTSGRIAGELFFGEGSRLTVL.

The chain combines TRBV7-9 with TRBJ2-3, with TRBD1 matching 7 bases. From germline, CDR1 is SEHNR and CDR2 FQNEAQ (reference sequence). V lost 4 bases to trimming and J lost 4 bases; unmatched junction nucleotides: 8. CDR3 length: 15 residues. The CDR3 is CASSSQGVPADTQYF. CDR3 DNA: TGTGCCAGCAGCTCCCAGGGGGTTCCGGCAGATACGCAGTATTTT.

V and J are TRBV18 and TRBJ2-5; 10 bases fit TRBD1. Looked up from germline, CDR1 is KGHSH and CDR2 is LQKENI. This CDR3 spans 15 amino acids. Trimming at V came to 3 bases and at J to 5 bases, leaving 6 bases not matched to a gene. CDR3 nucleotide sequence: TGTGCCAGCTCACCCTCGACAGGGGGCTGGGAGACCCAGTACTTC. This sequence encodes CASSPSTGGWETQYF.

This chain connects TRBV4-1 to TRBJ2-3, with 15 bases that match TRBD2. Germline loops: CDR1 MGHRA, CDR2 YSYEKL. The CDR3 is made up of 18 amino acids. The junction had 4 bases not matched to a gene; V was cut back by 1 base and J by 2 bases. CDR3 nucleotide sequence: TGCGCCAGCAGCCAAGCCGGGACTAGCGGGGGGCACACAGATACGCAGTATTTT. It encodes CASSQAGTSGGHTDTQYF.

This clone was seen only once. CDR3 DNA sequence: TGTGCCAGCAGCTTGCGGGGGGCCGGCGGGTGGAATACGCAGTATTTT. Protein sequence: CASSLRGAGGWNTQYF. The chain combines TRBV11-3 with TRBJ2-3; TRBD2 aligns across 8 bases. Germline values: CDR1 SGHNT, CDR2 YENEEA. CDR3 length equals 16 residues. V gave up 3 bases and J gave up 7 bases; unmatched junction bases: 12. Full variable domain (rest looked up from reference TRBV11-3 and TRBJ2-3): EAGVVQSPRYKIIEKKQPVAFWCNPISGHNTLYWYLQNLGQGPELLIRYENEEAVDDSQLPKDRFSAERLKGVDSTLKIQPAELGDSAVYLCASSLRGAGGWNTQYFGPGTRLTVL.

The V and J genes are TRBV5-8 and TRBJ2-3; a possible D gene is TRBD1 (5 bases). Trimming pared 5 bases from V and 4 bases from J, leaving 20 bases between. The germline CDR1 and CDR2 sequences are SGHTS and YDEGEE. The CDR3 length is 16 residues. In nucleotides, the CDR3 is TGTGCCAGCAGAATACAGGTCTTCTTATCTGCAGATACGCAGTATTTT. This codes for CASRIQVFLSADTQYF. Based on the CDR3 plus reference TRBV5-8 and TRBJ2-3, the full variable domain is EAGVTQSPTHLIKTRGQQATLRCSPISGHTSVYWYQQALGLGLQFLLWYDEGEERNRGNFPPRFSGRQFPNYSSELNVNALELEDSALYLCASRIQVFLSADTQYFGPGTRLTVL.

The chain recombines TRBV5-4 with TRBJ2-5, with D perhaps TRBD2 (5 bases). The CDR3 has 13 amino acids. Germline loops: CDR1 SGHNT, CDR2 YYREEE (reference sequence). Trimming took off 6 bases at V and 2 bases at J, with 11 bases between the two ends. CDR3: CASTAAAQETQYF. The CDR3 DNA follows: TGTGCCAGCACGGCAGCGGCACAAGAGACCCAGTACTTC.

V usage is TRBV7-6 and J usage is TRBJ2-1; 8 nucleotides match TRBD2. Germline trimming cut 5 bases from V and 6 bases from J; bases unmatched to any gene: 15. The CDR3 is 17 residues long. Germline V gene sequence: CDR1 SGHVS, CDR2 FNYEAQ. The CDR3 spells CASSPLRGGGPFNEQFF. CDR3 bases: TGTGCCAGCAGCCCCCTTAGAGGCGGGGGGCCTTTCAATGAGCAGTTCTTC.

This rearrangement joins TRBV11-2 to TRBJ2-3; no definite D call. Deletions cut 5 bases from V and 1 base from J, with 16 bases between. The CDR3 consists of 16 residues. Germline assignment: CDR1 SGHAT and CDR2 FQNNGV. The CDR3 DNA sequence: TGTGCCAGCAGCCCTTATGTGAGCTCGGGCACAGATACGCAGTATTTT. This translates into CASSPYVSSGTDTQYF.

V is TRBV10-3 and J is TRBJ2-2, with 9 nucleotides matching TRBD1. J lost 3 bases, V lost 0 bases, and 5 bases had no gene match. From germline, CDR1 is ENHRY and CDR2 SYGVKD. The CDR3 loop spans 17 amino acids. Here the CDR3 DNA reads TGTGCCATCAGTGAGTCGGGCGGGACAGGGTACACCGGGGAGCTGTTTTTT. It is translated as CAISESGGTGYTGELFF.

This rearrangement joins TRBV10-3 to TRBJ2-5; D is unresolved. The CDR3 extends over 13 amino acids. Germline loops: CDR1 ENHRY, CDR2 SYGVKD. V was pared by 4 bases and J by 1 base, with 7 bases between. In DNA form, the CDR3 reads TGTGCCATCAGTGTAGATCTCCAAGAGACCCAGTACTTC. Translating gives CAISVDLQETQYF.

Here the CDR3 DNA reads TGTGCCAGCCTAACGGGACAGGGGGCACTCGAGCAGTACTTC. Translated: CASLTGQGALEQYF. The V call is TRBV28, the J call TRBJ2-7; 12 bases are shared with TRBD1. The germline gives CDR1 MDHEN, CDR2 SYDVKM. This CDR3 is 14 amino acids long. V trimming: 8 bases; J trimming: 6 bases; junction bases outside the gene matches: 8.

The chain recombines TRBV19 with TRBJ1-2; D gene ambiguous. Germline V gives CDR1 LNHDA, CDR2 SQIVND (reference sequence). The CDR3 spans 16 residues. V lost 5 bases, J lost 4 bases, and 20 bases lay in between. The CDR3: CASSSRTSVEAYGYTF. Written as DNA, the CDR3 is TGTGCCAGTAGTTCACGGACTTCGGTAGAAGCCTATGGCTACACCTTC.

The V and J genes are TRBV6-6 and TRBJ1-1; TRBD1 matches at 7 bases. The CDR3 consists of 14 residues. Germline CDR1 reads MNHNY; CDR2 reads SVGAGI (reference sequence). V shed 6 bases and J 5 bases; nucleotides not matched to a gene: 9. The CDR3 is CASRDTGVLTEAFF. The CDR3 region has the DNA TGTGCCAGCAGGGATACAGGGGTACTGACTGAAGCTTTCTTT.

The genes are TRBV5-1 and TRBJ2-3; a weak D match, TRBD2 (6 bases). CDR1 is SGHRS, CDR2 YFSETQ, per germline. The CDR3 is made up of 15 amino acids. Trimming removed 0 bases from V and 1 base from J, with 9 bases in between. Here the CDR3 DNA reads TGCGCCAGCAGCTTGGACGGGGGAGGCACAGATACGCAGTATTTT. This encodes CASSLDGGGTDTQYF.

The J gene is TRBJ1-1, the V gene TRBV5-6; D gene uncertain. This CDR3 comprises 13 residues. Looked up from germline, CDR1 is SGHDT and CDR2 is YYEEEE. Trimming stripped 3 bases from V and 4 bases from J, with 10 bases between. CDR3 DNA sequence: TGTGCCAGCAGCTATCTGGGGAGCACTGAAGCTTTCTTT. Translation gives CASSYLGSTEAFF.